The T cell receptor (beta chain) under discussion was sequenced for a study of blood T cell repertoires in COVID-19. Overall study: COVID-19 samples from acute and convalescent phases originated in the United States, Italy and Spain.

The CDR3 contains 13 residues. Germline CDR1 reads SQVTM; CDR2 reads ANQGSEA. Trimming took 1 base from V and 1 from J, leaving 4 bases between them. The repertoire was sequenced with immunoSEQ multiplex PCR; TCRdb's copy has only in-frame clones and lacks some. The data contain 250,000 to 350,000 clones, around 90% of them singletons. The source material was peripheral blood. The V call is TRBV29-1, the J call TRBJ2-2; no definite D call. This clonotype originated in a woman aged 45-65 years who had recovered from COVID-19. The CDR3 nucleotides are TGCAGCGTTGAAGCGGGGAACACCGGGGAGCTGTTTTTT. It yields the protein CSVEAGNTGELFF.